Listed below are T cell receptor beta chains from one sample, sequenced in a study of blood T cell repertoires in COVID-19. Sequencing used immunoSEQ multiplex PCR; TCRdb keeps in-frame clones, though not all of them. The data show 90,000 or so clones, roughly nine tenths seen once. The sequenced material came from peripheral blood. The receptors here all came from a woman of 80 years or more with active COVID-19. Each CDR3 is given with its conserved first and last residue. D genes are given only for firm matches. Rows give clone size only sometimes, using once, few, many, or a class for an expanded clone.

cdr3_nt: TGTGCCAGCAGCCTGACAGGGGGATGGGGCACAGATACGCAGTATTTT
cdr3_aa: CASSLTGGWGTDTQYF
d_call: TRBD1
j_call: TRBJ2-3
clone_size: NA
v_call: TRBV11-2

cdr3_nt: TGTGCCAGCAGCTTAGCTCACCCTACGAACACCGGGGAGCTGTTTTTT
cdr3_aa: CASSLAHPTNTGELFF
d_call: NA
j_call: TRBJ2-2
clone_size: NA
v_call: TRBV7-2

cdr3_nt: TGCGCCAGCAGCCATGTACCGGGACTAGACTCTAATGAGCAGTACTTC
cdr3_aa: CASSHVPGLDSNEQYF
d_call: TRBD2
j_call: TRBJ2-7
clone_size: once
v_call: TRBV4-3

cdr3_nt: TGTGCCAGTAGAACCCCCAGGGATTCAAATGAGCAGTTCTTC
cdr3_aa: CASRTPRDSNEQFF
d_call: NA
j_call: TRBJ2-1
clone_size: NA
v_call: TRBV28

cdr3_nt: TGTGCCAGCAGTTACGCAGGGGGCTCAGTTGAGCAGTTCTTC
cdr3_aa: CASSYAGGSVEQFF
d_call: TRBD1
j_call: TRBJ2-1
clone_size: NA
v_call: TRBV6-6

cdr3_nt: TGCGCCAGCAGTGAGTCTGGGCTAGCGGGAAGTAAGCAGTACTTC
cdr3_aa: CASSESGLAGSKQYF
d_call: TRBD2
j_call: TRBJ2-7
clone_size: NA
v_call: TRBV10-2

cdr3_nt: TGTGCCAGCAGCCCACAGGCAGGGGGAAACAGCAATCAGCCCCAGCATTTT
cdr3_aa: CASSPQAGGNSNQPQHF
d_call: TRBD1
j_call: TRBJ1-5
clone_size: NA
v_call: TRBV4-2

cdr3_nt: TGTGCCAGCAGCCAAGAGACAGTCTCTGGAAACACCATATATTTT
cdr3_aa: CASSQETVSGNTIYF
d_call: NA
j_call: TRBJ1-3
clone_size: NA
v_call: TRBV3-1/TRBV3-2

cdr3_nt: TGTGCCAGCAGCTCCGACAGGGTGAATCAGCCCCAGCATTTT
cdr3_aa: CASSSDRVNQPQHF
d_call: TRBD1
j_call: TRBJ1-5
clone_size: NA
v_call: TRBV6-6

cdr3_nt: TGTGCCAGCAGTGATTTGGAGGGCGGCTACACCTTC
cdr3_aa: CASSDLEGGYTF
d_call: NA
j_call: TRBJ1-2
clone_size: NA
v_call: TRBV6-1

cdr3_nt: TGTGCCAGCAGCCAACCCCTAGCGGCTAAACAAGAGACCCAGTACTTC
cdr3_aa: CASSQPLAAKQETQYF
d_call: TRBD2
j_call: TRBJ2-5
clone_size: NA
v_call: TRBV3-1/TRBV3-2

cdr3_nt: TGTGCCACCAGCACAACAGGACAGGGGCACCACGAGCAGTACTTC
cdr3_aa: CATSTTGQGHHEQYF
d_call: TRBD1
j_call: TRBJ2-7
clone_size: NA
v_call: TRBV15

cdr3_nt: TGTGCCAGCAGCTCCAGTAACAATGAGCAGTTCTTC
cdr3_aa: CASSSSNNEQFF
d_call: NA
j_call: TRBJ2-1
clone_size: NA
v_call: TRBV7-3

cdr3_nt: TGTGCCAGCCGTACATGGACAGGAAACCCTGGAAACACCATATATTTT
cdr3_aa: CASRTWTGNPGNTIYF
d_call: TRBD1
j_call: TRBJ1-3
clone_size: NA
v_call: TRBV27

cdr3_nt: TGTGCCAGCAGTTACCCGGGACAGGGGGCCTACGAGCAGTACTTC
cdr3_aa: CASSYPGQGAYEQYF
d_call: TRBD1
j_call: TRBJ2-7
clone_size: once
v_call: TRBV6-6

cdr3_nt: TGCGCCAGCAGCTTGGGCCGGGACAGGGGAGCGGTTTGTCAGCCCCAGCATTTT
cdr3_aa: CASSLGRDRGAVCQPQHF
d_call: TRBD1
j_call: TRBJ1-5
clone_size: NA
v_call: TRBV5-1

cdr3_nt: TGTGCCAGCAGCCAAGATCGGGGACAGGGTGGTGCTGAAGCTTTCTTT
cdr3_aa: CASSQDRGQGGAEAFF
d_call: TRBD1
j_call: TRBJ1-1
clone_size: NA
v_call: TRBV3-1/TRBV3-2

cdr3_nt: TGTGCCAGCAGCGTCCAGGGTTTTGGAGATACGCAGTATTTT
cdr3_aa: CASSVQGFGDTQYF
d_call: NA
j_call: TRBJ2-3
clone_size: NA
v_call: TRBV7-3

cdr3_nt: TGTGCCAGCAGTCCATGGGACAGGGGGCTGAATGGCTACACCTTC
cdr3_aa: CASSPWDRGLNGYTF
d_call: TRBD1
j_call: TRBJ1-2
clone_size: NA
v_call: TRBV27

cdr3_nt: TGCAGCGCCCCGGACAGAAGCAACACCGGGGAGCTGTTTTTT
cdr3_aa: CSAPDRSNTGELFF
d_call: NA
j_call: TRBJ2-2
clone_size: NA
v_call: TRBV29-1

cdr3_nt: TGTGCCAGCAGTTCAAGACAGGGGGCGAGGGGCACTGAAGCTTTCTTT
cdr3_aa: CASSSRQGARGTEAFF
d_call: TRBD1
j_call: TRBJ1-1
clone_size: NA
v_call: TRBV6-2/TRBV6-3

cdr3_nt: TGTGCCGAAAAAGCCGTAGCCCACGAGCAGTACTTC
cdr3_aa: CAEKAVAHEQYF
d_call: NA
j_call: TRBJ2-7
clone_size: NA
v_call: TRBV6-7

cdr3_nt: TGTGCCAGCGGAACTAGCGGGGGGGAAGAGACCCAGTACTTC
cdr3_aa: CASGTSGGEETQYF
d_call: TRBD2
j_call: TRBJ2-5
clone_size: NA
v_call: TRBV7-2

cdr3_nt: TGTGCCAGCACCCTAGCGGGGGCTTACAATGAGCAGTTCTTC
cdr3_aa: CASTLAGAYNEQFF
d_call: TRBD2
j_call: TRBJ2-1
clone_size: NA
v_call: TRBV11-2

cdr3_nt: TGTGCCAGCACGGGACTAGCGGACTACGAGCAGTACTTC
cdr3_aa: CASTGLADYEQYF
d_call: TRBD2
j_call: TRBJ2-7
clone_size: NA
v_call: TRBV28

cdr3_nt: TGTGCCAGCAGTTTTCTACCACCGGTTGGGGAGCTGTTTTTT
cdr3_aa: CASSFLPPVGELFF
d_call: NA
j_call: TRBJ2-2
clone_size: NA
v_call: TRBV28

cdr3_nt: TGTGCCAGCAGCTTATCGCCCGGCAGGGTGAACACCGGGGAGCTGTTTTTT
cdr3_aa: CASSLSPGRVNTGELFF
d_call: NA
j_call: TRBJ2-2
clone_size: NA
v_call: TRBV7-3

cdr3_nt: TGCAGCGTTGTGGGCGGGAGACAGGAATACGGATCCTACAATGAGCAGTTCTTC
cdr3_aa: CSVVGGRQEYGSYNEQFF
d_call: NA
j_call: TRBJ2-1
clone_size: NA
v_call: TRBV29-1

cdr3_nt: TGTGCCAGCTCACCACAGGTGGGCAGGGATGGCTACACCTTC
cdr3_aa: CASSPQVGRDGYTF
d_call: NA
j_call: TRBJ1-2
clone_size: NA
v_call: TRBV18

cdr3_nt: TGTGCCAGCAGTTTATTACAGGGTTTTACCTACGAGCAGTACTTC
cdr3_aa: CASSLLQGFTYEQYF
d_call: NA
j_call: TRBJ2-7
clone_size: NA
v_call: TRBV28

cdr3_nt: TGTGCCAGCAGGAAGACAGGGACGAACACCGGGGAGCTGTTTTTT
cdr3_aa: CASRKTGTNTGELFF
d_call: TRBD1
j_call: TRBJ2-2
clone_size: NA
v_call: TRBV5-4

cdr3_nt: TGCGCCAGCAGCCTTGGACAGGGGGCGCGTTGGACTGAAGCTTTCTTT
cdr3_aa: CASSLGQGARWTEAFF
d_call: TRBD1
j_call: TRBJ1-1
clone_size: few
v_call: TRBV4-1

cdr3_nt: TGTGCCAGCAGTCGTACAGAGGGCTATGGCTACACCTTC
cdr3_aa: CASSRTEGYGYTF
d_call: NA
j_call: TRBJ1-2
clone_size: few
v_call: TRBV6-5

cdr3_nt: TGTGCCAGCAGCCTATCGGGAGCTAAAAACATTCAGTACTTC
cdr3_aa: CASSLSGAKNIQYF
d_call: NA
j_call: TRBJ2-4
clone_size: NA
v_call: TRBV3-1/TRBV3-2

cdr3_nt: TGTGCCAGCCGCTGGAGGCTGATAGCCAAAAACATTCAGTACTTC
cdr3_aa: CASRWRLIAKNIQYF
d_call: NA
j_call: TRBJ2-4
clone_size: NA
v_call: TRBV3-1/TRBV3-2

cdr3_nt: TGTGCCAGCAGTGAACTCAGGGAGGCCGGGGAGCTGTTTTTT
cdr3_aa: CASSELREAGELFF
d_call: NA
j_call: TRBJ2-2
clone_size: NA
v_call: TRBV25-1